The source of this T cell receptor beta chain is a study of CD8+ T cells in alopecia areata. Treatment: oral pan-JAK inhibitor, 5-10 mg twice daily. In its sample, this clone was seen once. CDR3 size: 13 residues. V lost 5 bases, J lost 4 bases, and 11 bases lay in between. Germline V CDR1 and CDR2: PRHDT, FYEKMQ (reference sequence). It was cDNA, reverse transcribed from extracted RNA, that served as the sequencing template. Sequencing was performed with immunoSEQ multiplex PCR; in TCRdb, only in-frame clones are kept and a portion is missing. The table lists about 210,000 clones, over 60% of them singletons.

The starting material was CD4+ T cells sorted from blood, obtained at week 4, from a patient treated with tofacitinib. This sequence was found in a human donor with alopecia areata. The chain uses TRBV13 and TRBJ2-5; D not certain. The CDR3 region is CASSKFVGETQYF. As DNA, the CDR3 is TGTGCCAGCAGCAAATTTGTAGGAGAGACCCAGTACTTC.